The rows below give T cell receptor beta chains drawn from one sample of a study of T cells in Graves' hyperthyroidism and ophthalmopathy. In TCRdb, the multiplex PCR reads were re-called with MiXCR into one record per CDR3 protein. This table has a few hundred thousand distinct CDR3 sequences, about a sixth appearing once. Sequences were obtained from blood. These receptors were collected from a woman in her late teens or twenties with Graves' hyperthyroidism that later progressed to Graves' ophthalmopathy. CDR3s include the opening cysteine and the closing phenylalanine or tryptophan. Each record gives: V gene, J gene, clone size, D gene, CDR3 protein, CDR3 DNA. The D gene is left open where the match is weak. Size is omitted from some rows. Given values are once, few, many or a class for expanded clones.

TRBV5-5	TRBJ1-5	.	.	CASSLDGYRNQPRHF	TGTGCCAGCAGCTTGGACGGGTACCGCAATCAGCCCCGGCATTTT
TRBV20-1	TRBJ2-1	many	TRBD2	CSGALAGHYNEQFF	TGCAGTGGCGCGCTAGCGGGCCACTACAATGAGCAGTTCTTC
TRBV7-9	TRBJ2-1	.	.	CASSPFPGSYNEQFF	TGCGCCAGCAGCCCTTTTCCCGGCTCCTACAATGAGCAGTTCTTC
TRBV5-8	TRBJ2-7	few	TRBD1	CASSSYRGQGSYEQYF	TGTGCCAGCAGCTCATACCGAGGACAGGGGTCCTACGAGCAGTACTTC
TRBV6-4	TRBJ1-5	once	.	CASSDLGKSNQPQHF	TGTGCCAGCAGTGATCTAGGGAAGAGCAATCAGCCCCAGCATTTT
TRBV4-1	TRBJ1-1	.	.	CASSQGVGLGPGEALF	TGCGCCAGCAGCCAAGGGGTAGGATTGGGGCCTGGTGAAGCTCTCTTT
TRBV6-5	TRBJ2-2	.	TRBD2	CASSYPLPSGPSGTGELFF	TGTGCCAGCAGTTACCCCCTTCCTTCGGGTCCTAGCGGCACCGGGGAGCTGTTTTTT
TRBV3-1	TRBJ1-1	many	.	CASSQVIVVGGTEAFF	TGTGCCAGCAGCCAAGTGATCGTTGTGGGGGGCACTGAAGCTTTCTTT
TRBV2	TRBJ1-1	many	TRBD1	CASSVDRATEAFF	TGTGCCAGCAGTGTAGACAGGGCTACTGAAGCTTTCTTT
TRBV5-1	TRBJ2-3	.	TRBD1	CASSLAGTGTDTQYF	TGCGCCAGCAGCTTGGCCGGGACAGGGACAGATACGCAGTATTTT
TRBV20-1	TRBJ2-1	many	TRBD2	CSATGLAGTNEQFF	TGCAGTGCTACGGGACTAGCGGGAACTAATGAGCAGTTCTTC
TRBV27	TRBJ2-7	many	TRBD1	CASSPLGQRKDYEQYF	TGTGCCAGCAGTCCACTGGGACAGAGAAAGGACTACGAGCAGTACTTC
TRBV28	TRBJ1-4	many	.	CASRSTGNTNEKLFF	TGTGCCAGCAGATCAACAGGGAACACTAATGAAAAACTGTTTTTT
TRBV20-1	TRBJ2-1	.	TRBD2	CSARHPTSEHNEQFF	TGCAGTGCTAGACACCCAACTAGCGAGCACAATGAGCAGTTCTTC
TRBV5-1	TRBJ2-1	.	.	CASSFRDPSYNEQFF	TGCGCCAGCAGCTTCCGGGACCCGTCCTACAATGAGCAGTTCTTC
TRBV11-2	TRBJ2-2	many	TRBD2	CASSLAGGTGELFF	TGTGCCAGCAGCTTAGCGGGAGGCACCGGGGAGCTGTTTTTT
TRBV5-1	TRBJ2-1	.	TRBD2	CASSSGTSVQGSYYEQFF	TGCGCCAGCAGCTCAGGGACTAGTGTACAAGGCTCCTACTATGAGCAGTTCTTC
TRBV27	TRBJ2-7	many	TRBD2	CASNRLAGASEQYF	TGTGCCAGCAACCGACTAGCGGGAGCCTCCGAGCAGTACTTC
TRBV6-4	TRBJ2-3	many	TRBD2	CASSPAGGGTDTQYF	TGTGCCAGCAGTCCGGCGGGAGGGGGAACAGATACGCAGTATTTT
TRBV27	TRBJ2-3	many	TRBD2	CASSITSGTDTQYF	TGTGCCAGCAGTATCACTAGCGGCACAGATACGCAGTATTTT
TRBV4-1	TRBJ2-7	few	.	CASSQVASSYEQYF	TGCGCCAGCAGCCAAGTGGCTTCTTCCTACGAGCAGTACTTC
TRBV6-4	TRBJ2-7	many	.	CASSHGGKQYF	TGTGCCAGCTCTCATGGGGGAAAGCAGTACTTC